This entry describes one T cell receptor (beta chain). This sample is drawn from a study of blood T cell repertoires in COVID-19. Overall study context: Whether acute or convalescent, the COVID-19 samples came from the United States, Italy and Spain. T cells, B-cell-depleted T cells, or PBMCs supplied cDNA or gDNA.

Authors' methods: Counts of nucleated cells, estimated from reference gene primer amplification, were obtained. Sequenced by immunoSEQ multiplex PCR; TCRdb stores in-frame clones only, minus some. Clone size and the V and J calls come from that table; the DNA yielded D and trimming. The sample lists about 200,000 clones; about three quarters were seen once. Looked up from germline, CDR1 is MNHNS and CDR2 is SASEGT. Trimming took 2 bases from V and 8 from J; bases not matched to a gene: 12. The CDR3 is made up of 16 amino acids. The chain links TRBV6-1 to TRBJ1-2, with 9 bases identical to TRBD1. Sequences were obtained from peripheral blood. The sequence was collected from a woman in her seventies with acute or convalescent COVID-19. The CDR3 loop reads CASSERVGDRARGYTF. For the CDR3, the DNA is TGTGCCAGCAGTGAAAGGGTCGGGGACAGGGCAAGGGGCTACACCTTC.